The TCR beta chain under discussion was sequenced for a study of T cell responses to AZD1222 COVID-19 vaccine. Findings and limits, study-wide: Epitopes outside B.1.351 and B.1.1.7 mutated regions reportedly drew nearly half of spike TCRs.

With regard to this clone: Its antigen is not identified.

The V end was cut by 6 bases, the J end by 1 base, with 15 bases between. The CDR3 has 15 amino acids. The germline CDR1 and CDR2 sequences are SEHNR and FQNEAQ (reference sequence). Sequencing was performed with immunoSEQ multiplex PCR; in TCRdb, only in-frame clones are kept and a portion is missing. The profile shows some 50,000 clones, about 87% of them singletons. The input for sequencing was peripheral blood, taken 28 days after the second AZD1222 dose. The receptor was isolated from an adult who received the AZD1222 COVID-19 vaccine. V gene TRBV7-9 combines with J gene TRBJ1-2; D unclear. As DNA, the CDR3 is TGTGCCAGCAGTAGACCGGGCTCACTTAACTATGGCTACACCTTC. Protein product: CASSRPGSLNYGYTF.